These 23 T cell receptor beta chains originate from one sample sequenced in a study of blood T cell repertoires in COVID-19. Profiling relied on immunoSEQ multiplex PCR, and the TCRdb table lists in-frame clones only, not all of them. The data show about 68,000 clones, around 85% seen once. The specimen was peripheral blood. The origin of the receptors is a man in his fifties or sixties with acute or convalescent COVID-19.

This clone occurred a few times. The J gene is TRBJ1-4, the V gene TRBV11-2, with D perhaps TRBD1 (5 bases). The germline CDR1 and CDR2 sequences are SGHAT and FQNNGV. Trimming removed 3 bases at V and 5 bases at J, with 7 bases between. The CDR3 runs 13 residues. This chain's CDR3 is CASSLRDNEKLFF. The CDR3 DNA sequence: TGTGCCAGCAGCTTGCGGGACAATGAAAAACTGTTTTTT.

V and J are TRBV30 and TRBJ2-2, with D perhaps matching TRBD1 (5 bases). CDR3 length: 13 amino acids. V was clipped by 2 bases and J by 1 base, with 5 bases between them. Germline-derived CDR1 and CDR2 are GTSNPN and SVGIG (reference sequence). CDR3 coding DNA: TGTGCCTGGAGTAGGGGGAACACCGGGGAGCTGTTTTTT. Translation: CAWSRGNTGELFF.

The V and J genes are TRBV7-9 and TRBJ2-3, with 7 bases aligning to TRBD2. Germline V gene sequence: CDR1 SEHNR, CDR2 FQNEAQ (reference sequence). The CDR3 has 15 residues. V lost 5 bases, J lost 1 base, and 6 bases stayed unmatched. The CDR3 protein is CASSPPAGGTDTQYF. The CDR3 DNA reads as TGTGCCAGCAGCCCCCCGGCGGGGGGCACAGATACGCAGTATTTT.

For the CDR3, the DNA is TGTGCCAGCAGCCAAGATGGCGGAATTTCACCCCTCCACTTT. Encoded protein: CASSQDGGISPLHF. The rearrangement uses TRBV3-1 (or the pseudogene TRBV3-2) and TRBJ1-6; D is unclear. Between the trimmed V and J ends, which lost 0 bases and 9 bases, there was a span of 9 bases. The length of the CDR3 is 14 residues. Germline assignment: CDR1 LGHDT and CDR2 YNNKEL (reference sequence).

The chain couples TRBV6-5 to TRBJ2-7; TRBD2 agrees at 13 bases. Trimming took 6 bases from V and 6 from J; bases not matched to a gene: 5. The CDR3 is 14 residues long. The germline V gene has CDR1 MNHEY and CDR2 SVGAGI. The CDR3 sequence is CASSLGLAGSEQYF. In DNA, the CDR3 is TGTGCCAGCAGCCTGGGACTAGCGGGGTCCGAGCAGTACTTC.

The gene calls are TRBV24-1 and TRBJ1-5; D gene ambiguous. There are 14 residues in the CDR3. Germline values: CDR1 KGHDR, CDR2 SFDVKD. V was trimmed by 5 bases and J by 0 bases, leaving 7 bases between them. The CDR3: CATSVGYSNQPQHF. CDR3 nucleotides: TGTGCCACCAGTGTCGGTTATAGCAATCAGCCCCAGCATTTT.

The chain uses TRBV12-3 or TRBV12-4 and TRBJ1-2; TRBD1 agrees at 7 bases. The CDR3 covers 13 residues. V dropped 5 bases and J dropped 7; count of bases not matched to a gene: 7. CDR3 DNA: TGTGCCAGCAGTCTAGGGGGCGCGAGTGGCTACACCTTC. This codes for CASSLGGASGYTF.

The chain combines TRBV23-1 with TRBJ2-1; TRBD1 aligns across 8 bases. TRBV23-1 is assigned to the ORF class and has an uncertain function. The CDR3 has 14 amino acids. J was trimmed by 5 bases and V by 0 bases; bases with no gene match: 0. The CDR3 is CASSQSTGDNEQFF. For the CDR3, the DNA is TGCGCCAGCAGTCAATCGACAGGGGACAATGAGCAGTTCTTC.

CDR3 amino acids: CASSWTSPSYNEQFF. For the CDR3, the DNA is TGTGCCAGCAGTTGGACTAGCCCCTCCTACAATGAGCAGTTCTTC. The rearrangement joins TRBV6-6 to TRBJ2-1, with 8 bases fitting TRBD2. The CDR3 covers 15 residues. Looked up from germline, CDR1 is MNHNY and CDR2 is SVGAGI (reference sequence). The V gene end was trimmed by 4 bases and the J gene end by 0 bases; junction bases not matched to a gene: 2.

The CDR3 sequence is CASSVGGTPRETQYF. Here the CDR3 DNA reads TGTGCCAGCAGCGTAGGAGGTACCCCTCGGGAGACCCAGTACTTC. The chain carries TRBV9 and TRBJ2-5; unclear D gene. V was pared by 0 bases and J by 5 bases, with 14 bases between. The CDR3 spans 15 residues. Germline CDR1 is SGDLS and CDR2 is YYNGEE. Based on the CDR3 plus reference TRBV9 and TRBJ2-5, the full variable domain is DSGVTQTPKHLITATGQRVTLRCSPRSGDLSVYWYQQSLDQGLQFLIQYYNGEERAKGNILERFSAQQFPDLHSELNLSSLELGDSALYFCASSVGGTPRETQYFGPGTRLLVL.

This clone showed up just once. The gene calls are TRBV12-3 or TRBV12-4 and TRBJ2-2; tentative D call: TRBD1 (6 bases). V lost 6 bases and J 4 bases, leaving 9 bases between the germline ends. The CDR3 loop spans 13 amino acids. Written as DNA, the CDR3 is TGTGCCAGCAGACAGGGCCGCACCGGGGAGCTGTTTTTT. Translation gives CASRQGRTGELFF.

CDR3 sequence (DNA): TGTGCCATGCGGATCCAACGGGGCACTGAAGCTTTCTTT. Residues: CAMRIQRGTEAFF. The chain has TRBV2 and TRBJ1-1, with D hard to call. The germline CDR1 and CDR2 sequences are SNHLY and FYNNEI. V was pared by 10 bases and J by 4 bases, with 16 bases between. The length of the CDR3 is 13 residues.

The V and J genes are TRBV19 and TRBJ2-2; 15 bases fit TRBD2. V lost 6 bases, J lost 6 bases, and 2 bases stayed unmatched. There are 15 residues in the CDR3. The germline gives CDR1 LNHDA, CDR2 SQIVND (reference sequence). The CDR3 DNA is TGTGCCAGTAGCGGGACTAGCGGGGGGTCCGGGGAGCTGTTTTTT. Translated: CASSGTSGGSGELFF.

This clone was observed at least ten times. This sequence joins TRBV7-6 and TRBJ1-2; the match to TRBD1 covers 9 bases. This CDR3 region has 16 residues. The germline V gene has CDR1 SGHVS and CDR2 FNYEAQ. The V gene end was trimmed by 5 bases and the J gene end by 1 base; junction bases not matched to a gene: 8. As DNA, the CDR3 is TGTGCCAGCAGCCTGGTCCCGGGACAGGGTAACTATGGCTACACCTTC. Translation: CASSLVPGQGNYGYTF.

J is TRBJ2-5 and V is TRBV5-1; a possible D gene is TRBD2 (5 bases). The CDR3 has 17 residues. V was cut by 1 base and J by 2 bases, with 18 bases left in between. Looked up from germline, CDR1 is SGHRS and CDR2 is YFSETQ. CDR3 residues: CASSLSGVDSNQETQYF. The CDR3, as DNA: TGCGCCAGCAGCTTGTCCGGGGTCGACTCAAATCAAGAGACCCAGTACTTC.

The chain carries TRBV6-5 and TRBJ2-7; the D gene is possibly TRBD2 (5 bases). Trimming took 6 bases from V and 2 from J, leaving 17 bases between them. CDR1 is MNHEY and CDR2 is SVGAGI in the germline V gene. The CDR3 runs 15 residues. The CDR3 sequence: CASRALRVGTYEQYV. DNA of the CDR3: TGTGCCAGCAGAGCTCTGAGGGTTGGGACCTACGAGCAGTACGTC.

The chain is built from TRBV24-1 and TRBJ1-5; 9 nucleotides match TRBD1. The CDR3 runs to 15 residues. J was trimmed by 6 bases and V by 4 bases; bases with no gene match: 6. Germline loops: CDR1 KGHDR, CDR2 SFDVKD. The CDR3 here is CATSEGDREFQPQHF. The CDR3, as DNA: TGTGCCACCAGTGAAGGGGACAGGGAGTTTCAGCCCCAGCATTTT.

This clone was seen a single time. One end of the junction varies from germline; a read error may be responsible. Other DNA sequences in this specimen translate into the identical CDR3. The chain employs TRBV5-1 and TRBJ2-2, with 7 positions matching TRBD2. The CDR3 sequence is 15 residues long. Germline loops: CDR1 SGHRS, CDR2 YFSETQ. DNA for the CDR3: TGCGCCAGCAGCCCCTCCGTGGGGGGGTCCGGGGAACTGTTTTTT. It translates to CASSPSVGGSGELFF.

Only one count was recorded for this clone. The chain recombines TRBV27 with TRBJ2-3; 9 positions agree with TRBD2. The germline gives CDR1 MNHEY, CDR2 SMNVEV (reference sequence). The trim removed 2 bases at V and 7 bases at J, leaving 7 bases unmatched. This CDR3 contains 15 residues. Here the CDR3 reads CASSLMLAGVHTQYF. The CDR3 DNA is TGTGCCAGCAGTTTAATGTTAGCGGGGGTCCATACGCAGTATTTT.

The V gene is TRBV7-9, the J gene TRBJ1-2, with D unresolved. Trimming cost V 3 bases and J 4 bases, with 12 bases left between them. Germline-derived CDR1 and CDR2 are SEHNR and FQNEAQ (reference sequence). This CDR3 is 14 amino acids long. The CDR3 DNA reads TGTGCCAGCAGCTTGGCCGGACTTCTCTATGGCTACACCTTC. Residues: CASSLAGLLYGYTF.

This clone was observed a handful of times. The chain joins TRBV20-1 to TRBJ1-6; D gene uncertain. The ends were cut back, 3 bases at V and 7 bases at J, with 13 bases in the middle. The CDR3 has 14 residues. Germline V CDR1 and CDR2: DFQATT, SNEGSKA (reference sequence). This CDR3 reads CSASLSSPNSPLHF. In DNA, the CDR3 is TGCAGTGCTAGTCTCTCCAGTCCCAATTCACCCCTCCACTTT.

The gene calls are TRBV29-1 and TRBJ2-7; possible D gene TRBD1, 5 bases. CDR1 is SQVTM and CDR2 is ANQGSEA in the germline V gene. Trimming took off 4 bases at V and 2 bases at J, with 6 bases between the two ends. The CDR3 has 11 residues. This CDR3 reads CSVGQTYEQYF. CDR3 nucleotide sequence: TGCAGCGTTGGACAGACCTACGAGCAGTACTTC.

The chain carries TRBV6-2 or TRBV6-3 and TRBJ2-5; 7 nucleotides match TRBD2. The end of the DNA is better explained by TRBJ2-4, so the J call may be wrong. From germline, CDR1 is MNHEY and CDR2 SVGEGT. This CDR3 is 12 amino acids long. Here the CDR3 reads CASSYGTTIQYF. The CDR3 DNA is TGTGCCAGCAGTTATGGGACTACCATTCAGTACTTC.